This TCR beta chain was captured by sequencing in a study of blood T cells in healthy people across ages. Using a J-beta primer mix together with a sample-barcoded 5' primer, a second PCR was run for about 6 to 11 cycles. Unique molecular identifiers of 12 random nucleotides labeled each cDNA. TCRdb re-called the 5' RACE reads through MiXCR, storing one row per CDR3 protein. This sample has roughly 1,800,000 distinct CDR3 sequences, with less than 50% found just once. The CDR3 loop spans 15 amino acids. Germline V gene lookup returns CDR1 SGHDT and CDR2 YYEEEE. The chain combines TRBV5-6 with TRBJ2-4, with TRBD2 matching 8 bases. The J call could be wrong; TRBJ2-7 is a better fit for the DNA end. Sequenced input: blood. This clonotype was obtained from a middle-aged woman in good health. The CDR3 sequence: CASSSGGGNHYEQYF. As DNA, the CDR3 is TGTGCCAGCAGCTCCGGGGGGGGGAACCACTACGAGCAGTACTTC.